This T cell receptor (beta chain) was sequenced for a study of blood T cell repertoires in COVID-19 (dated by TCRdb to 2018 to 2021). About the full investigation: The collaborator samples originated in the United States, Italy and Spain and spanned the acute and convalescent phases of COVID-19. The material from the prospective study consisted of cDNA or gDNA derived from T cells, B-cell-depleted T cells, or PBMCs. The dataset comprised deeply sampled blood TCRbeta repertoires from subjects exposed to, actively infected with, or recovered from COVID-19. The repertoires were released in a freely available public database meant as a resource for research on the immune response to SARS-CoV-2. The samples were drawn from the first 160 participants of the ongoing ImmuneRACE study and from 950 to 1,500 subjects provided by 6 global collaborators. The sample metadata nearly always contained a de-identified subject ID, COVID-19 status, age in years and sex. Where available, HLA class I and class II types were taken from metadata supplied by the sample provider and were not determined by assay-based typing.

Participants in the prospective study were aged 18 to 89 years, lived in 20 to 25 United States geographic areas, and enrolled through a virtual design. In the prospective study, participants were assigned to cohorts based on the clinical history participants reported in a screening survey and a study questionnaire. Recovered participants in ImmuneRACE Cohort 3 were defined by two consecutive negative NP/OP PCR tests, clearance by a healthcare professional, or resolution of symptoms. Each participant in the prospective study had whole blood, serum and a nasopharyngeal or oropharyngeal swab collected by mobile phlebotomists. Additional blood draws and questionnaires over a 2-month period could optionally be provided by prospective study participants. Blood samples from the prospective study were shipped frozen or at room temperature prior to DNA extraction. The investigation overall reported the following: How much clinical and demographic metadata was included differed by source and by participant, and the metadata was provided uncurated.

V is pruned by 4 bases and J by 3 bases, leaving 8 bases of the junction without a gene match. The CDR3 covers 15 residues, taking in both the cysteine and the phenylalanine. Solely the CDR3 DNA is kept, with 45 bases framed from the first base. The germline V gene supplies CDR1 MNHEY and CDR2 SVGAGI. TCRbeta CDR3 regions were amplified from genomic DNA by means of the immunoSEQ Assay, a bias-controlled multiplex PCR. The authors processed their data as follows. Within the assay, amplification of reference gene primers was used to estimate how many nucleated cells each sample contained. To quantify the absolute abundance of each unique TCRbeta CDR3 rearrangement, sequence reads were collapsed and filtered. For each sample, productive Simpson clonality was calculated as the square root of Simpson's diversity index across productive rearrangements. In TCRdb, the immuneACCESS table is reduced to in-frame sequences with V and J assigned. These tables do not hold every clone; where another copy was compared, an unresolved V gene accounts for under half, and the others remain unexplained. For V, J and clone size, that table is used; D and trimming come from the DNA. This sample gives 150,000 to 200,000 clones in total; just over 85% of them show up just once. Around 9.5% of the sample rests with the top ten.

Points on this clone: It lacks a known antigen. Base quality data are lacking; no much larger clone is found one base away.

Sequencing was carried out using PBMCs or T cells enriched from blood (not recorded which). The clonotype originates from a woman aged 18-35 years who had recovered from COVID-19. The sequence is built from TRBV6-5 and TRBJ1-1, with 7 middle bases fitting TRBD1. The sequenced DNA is TGTGCCAGCAGTTTACAGGGGCAAGGGGACACTGAAGCTTTCTTT. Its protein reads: CASSLQGQGDTEAFF.